The rows below give T cell receptor beta chains drawn from one sample of a study of cytomegalovirus exposure and HLA in healthy donors. Clones were read by immunoSEQ multiplex PCR, and TCRdb kept only the in-frame ones, dropping some. The sample has 57,000 or so clones, about 73% seen once. Sequencing used PBMCs. The receptors here all came from a woman aged 60-75 years in good health and CMV-seropositive. Both conserved end residues are part of each CDR3. The D gene is left open where the match is weak. The size entry is marked missing in some rows and otherwise reads once, few, many or a size class.

>TRBJ1-2|TRBV9|once|TRBD1
TGTGCCAGCAGCGTACAGGGGGCGGGGGACTATGGCTACACCTTC
CASSVQGAGDYGYTF
>TRBJ2-3|TRBV2|NA|TRBD1
TGTGCCAGCAGCTCAAGGACAGGGGAAGATACGCAGTATTTT
CASSSRTGEDTQYF
>TRBJ1-1|TRBV12-5|few|TRBD1
TGTGCTAGTGGTCCATGGACAGGAGGAGGCACTGAAGCTTTCTTT
CASGPWTGGGTEAFF
>TRBJ2-6|TRBV7-9|NA|NA
TGTGCCAGCAGCTTAGAAGGGGCTGGGGCCAACGTCCTGACTTTC
CASSLEGAGANVLTF
>TRBJ2-3|TRBV4-1|NA|NA
TGCGCCAGCAGCTCAGGGAAATCCACAGATACGCAGTATTTT
CASSSGKSTDTQYF
>TRBJ1-5|TRBV7-2|NA|NA
TGTGCCAGCAGCTTAGCGATTTTAACAGAAGGTCAGCCCCAGCATTTT
CASSLAILTEGQPQHF
>TRBJ1-2|TRBV10-3|few|NA
TGTGCCATCAGTGATAGGGAGGCAGAGTATGGCTACACCTTC
CAISDREAEYGYTF
>TRBJ2-1|TRBV6-1|few|NA
TGTGCCAGCAATTCTAGAGTAAATGACAATGAGCAGTTCTTC
CASNSRVNDNEQFF
>TRBJ2-7|TRBV5-1|once|TRBD2
TGCGCCAGCAGCTCCGGACTAGCGGGGGGGCCCACCCACGAGCAGTACTTC
CASSSGLAGGPTHEQYF
>TRBJ1-5|TRBV4-1|NA|NA
TGCGCCAGCAGCCAAGATGGGCGGGGGGGACAGCCCCAGCATTTT
CASSQDGRGGQPQHF
>TRBJ1-6|TRBV19|few|NA
TGTGCCAGTAGTACAGGGACATTTTCGCGTTCACCCCTCCACTTT
CASSTGTFSRSPLHF
>TRBJ1-1|TRBV7-9|NA|NA
TGTGCCAGCAGCTCAAGGCCCGGGGACACTGAAGCTTTCTTT
CASSSRPGDTEAFF
>TRBJ1-1|TRBV6-5|once|NA
TGTGCCAGCAGTTACTCGGACAGTTTGCTGGGCACTGAAGCTTTCTTT
CASSYSDSLLGTEAFF
>TRBJ1-2|TRBV27|NA|NA
TGTGCCAGCAGTTCAGATGGGGGCGGAAGGAGAAAAGATGGCTACACCTTC
CASSSDGGGRRKDGYTF
>TRBJ2-3|TRBV7-2|NA|TRBD2
TGTGCCAGCAGCTTAGTATGGCCTAGCGGGTATACAGATACGCAGTATTTT
CASSLVWPSGYTDTQYF
>TRBJ2-3|TRBV5-4|once|NA
TGTGCCAGCAGCTTGAGGGGCAGCACAGATACGCAGTATTTT
CASSLRGSTDTQYF
>TRBJ1-6|TRBV6-5|NA|NA
TGTGCCAGCAGTTACTCCGCTATAAATTCACCCCTCCACTTT
CASSYSAINSPLHF
>TRBJ2-7|TRBV7-3|many|TRBD1
TGTGCCAGCAGCTTATACAGGGGAAGCTACGAGCAGTACTTC
CASSLYRGSYEQYF
>TRBJ2-5|TRBV7-7|few|TRBD2
TGTGCCAGCAGCTCGGGGTCGGGGGGAGAGACCCAGTACTTC
CASSSGSGGETQYF
>TRBJ2-5|TRBV5-1|NA|NA
TGCGCCAGCGTGTCAGGAAGTGGGGAGACCCAGTACTTC
CASVSGSGETQYF
>TRBJ2-7|TRBV7-2|NA|NA
TGTGCCAGCAGCCCCGCAGGGTACGAGCAGTACTTC
CASSPAGYEQYF
>TRBJ2-5|TRBV10-3|few|TRBD1
TGTGCCAGCAGTCCCTGGGACAGCAGGCAAGAGACCCAGTACTTC
CASSPWDSRQETQYF
>TRBJ2-5|TRBV5-1|once|TRBD2
TGCGCCAGCAGCTTCGGGGGGGAAGAGACCCAGTACTTC
CASSFGGEETQYF
>TRBJ1-5|TRBV21-1|once|NA
TGTGCCAGCAGCTCGCCGGGACAGGGTATACAGCCCCAGCATTTT
CASSSPGQGIQPQHF
>TRBJ1-6|TRBV10-3|NA|NA
TGTGCCATCAGAGACGGAGAGAATTCACCCCTCCACTTT
CAIRDGENSPLHF
>TRBJ2-3|TRBV14|NA|NA
TGTGCCAGCAGCCAAGTTCTGTGGGGGGGGCGAACAGATACGCAGTATTTT
CASSQVLWGGRTDTQYF
>TRBJ2-1|TRBV5-1|NA|TRBD2
TGCGCCAGCAGCTTGGAGGCGGGGGGTTACAATGAGCAGTTCTTC
CASSLEAGGYNEQFF
>TRBJ2-7|TRBV6-6|few|TRBD1
TGTGCCAGCAGTTCCCCCGGACAGGGGGCCTACGAGCAGTACTTC
CASSSPGQGAYEQYF
>TRBJ2-7|TRBV18|NA|TRBD1
TGTGCCAGCTCAATTTTAACAGGGGGCGAGCAGTACTTC
CASSILTGGEQYF
>TRBJ2-2|TRBV18|once|NA
TGTGCCAGCTCACCTGCGTGGTATTGGAACACCGGGGAGCTGTTTTTT
CASSPAWYWNTGELFF
>TRBJ1-5|TRBV19|NA|TRBD1
TGTGCCAGTAGTCTTCATGGCGGGACAGTCGATCAGCCCCAGCATTTT
CASSLHGGTVDQPQHF
>TRBJ2-3|TRBV6-5|NA|NA
TGTGCCAGCAGCCAGGGGCGCTCGACAGATACGCAGTATTTT
CASSQGRSTDTQYF
>TRBJ2-7|TRBV7-2|NA|TRBD2
TGTGCCAGCAGCTTAGAGGGACTAGCGGGGGCCTACGAGCAGTACTTC
CASSLEGLAGAYEQYF
>TRBJ1-6|TRBV11-2|NA|NA
TGTGCCAGCAGTCGGACGGCTAGCTTTTCACCCCTCCACTTT
CASSRTASFSPLHF
>TRBJ2-3|TRBV7-6|NA|NA
TGTGCCAGCAGCCCAACCTTAGAGGGGGTCGGCGATACGCAGTATTTT
CASSPTLEGVGDTQYF
>TRBJ2-7|TRBV19|NA|NA
TGTGCCAGTAGTACCACCATAGAATACGAGCAGTACTTC
CASSTTIEYEQYF
>TRBJ1-2|TRBV18|NA|TRBD1
TGTGCCAGCTCGATCGGACAGGGAGACAGCTATGGCTACACCTTC
CASSIGQGDSYGYTF
>TRBJ2-1|TRBV13|NA|NA
TGTGCCAGCAGCTTAGCGGCCTACAATGAGCAGTTCTTC
CASSLAAYNEQFF
>TRBJ1-3|TRBV30|NA|TRBD1
TGTGCCTGGAGTGATACTGACAGGGGGTCTGGAAACACCATATATTTT
CAWSDTDRGSGNTIYF
>TRBJ2-7|TRBV4-3|NA|NA
TGCGCCAGCAGCCAAGATAACACCCGGGGGACCTACTCCTACGAGCAGTACTTC
CASSQDNTRGTYSYEQYF
>TRBJ1-2|TRBV19|few|NA
TGTGCCAGTAGTATACTCCATCGGGATGGCTACACCTTC
CASSILHRDGYTF
>TRBJ1-5|TRBV5-1|NA|TRBD1
TGCGCCAGCAGCTTCATGCAGGGGGCTCAGCCCCAGCATTTT
CASSFMQGAQPQHF
>TRBJ2-2|TRBV5-1|NA|NA
TGCGCCAGCATCCGGGCCCCTAGCGAGGGAACCGGGGAGCTGTTTTTT
CASIRAPSEGTGELFF
>TRBJ2-3|TRBV4-3|NA|TRBD1
TGCGCCAGCAGCCAAGAGCCACAGGGGAAGGGGAGCACAGATACGCAGTATTTT
CASSQEPQGKGSTDTQYF
>TRBJ2-1|TRBV2|NA|NA
TGTGCCAGTGAGACAGGTAACAATGAGCAGTTCTTC
CASETGNNEQFF
>TRBJ1-2|TRBV11-2|NA|NA
TGTGCCAGCAGCTTAGAATCTACCGCTATAGATCCTTATGGCTACACCTTC
CASSLESTAIDPYGYTF
>TRBJ1-5|TRBV5-1|NA|NA
TGCGCCAGCAGCTTGTCAGGGATCGGTTCTCAGCCCCAGCATTTT
CASSLSGIGSQPQHF
>TRBJ1-2|TRBV19|NA|NA
TGTGCCAGTAGTATCGTCAGGGTGACGTTTAACTATGGCTACACCTTC
CASSIVRVTFNYGYTF
>TRBJ1-1|TRBV7-2|few|NA
TGTGCCAGCAGCTTCGGTCGGAACACTGAAGCTTTCTTT
CASSFGRNTEAFF
>TRBJ2-7|TRBV5-1|once|NA
TGCGCCAGCAGCGGGACGGCGGGGAGCTACGAGCAGTACTTC
CASSGTAGSYEQYF
>TRBJ1-2|TRBV7-8|NA|TRBD1
TGTGCCAGCAGCAGTAGGGACAGGGTATATGGCTACACCTTC
CASSSRDRVYGYTF
>TRBJ1-6|TRBV6-5|NA|TRBD1
TGTGCCAGCAGCCTCGGGACAGGGACCTCACCCCTCCACTTT
CASSLGTGTSPLHF
>TRBJ2-1|TRBV30|once|TRBD2
TGTGCCTGGAGTGAACCTAGCGGGGGGGTGAATGAGCAGTTCTTC
CAWSEPSGGVNEQFF
>TRBJ2-4|TRBV9|NA|NA
TGTGCCAGCAGCGCATATGGCGGGGTAGTCAAAAACATTCAGTACTTC
CASSAYGGVVKNIQYF